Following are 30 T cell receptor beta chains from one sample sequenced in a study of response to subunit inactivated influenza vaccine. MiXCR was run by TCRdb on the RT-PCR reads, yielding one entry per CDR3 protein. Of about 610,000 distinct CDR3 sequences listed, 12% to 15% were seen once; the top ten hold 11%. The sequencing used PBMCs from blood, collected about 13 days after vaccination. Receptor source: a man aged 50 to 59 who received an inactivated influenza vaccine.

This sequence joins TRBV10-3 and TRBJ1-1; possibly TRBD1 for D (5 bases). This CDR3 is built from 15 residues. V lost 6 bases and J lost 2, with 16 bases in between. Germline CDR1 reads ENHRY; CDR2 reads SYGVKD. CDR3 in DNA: TGTGCCATCAGGAGGGTCGAGGGGCGTAACACTGAAGCTTTCTTT. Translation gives CAIRRVEGRNTEAFF.

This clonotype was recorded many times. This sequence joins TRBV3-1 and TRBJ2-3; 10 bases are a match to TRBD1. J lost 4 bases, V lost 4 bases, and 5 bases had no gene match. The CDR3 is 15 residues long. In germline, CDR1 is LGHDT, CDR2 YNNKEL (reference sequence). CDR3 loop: CASSRRDRGPDTQYF. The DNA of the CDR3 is TGTGCCAGCAGCCGACGGGACAGGGGTCCAGATACGCAGTATTTT.

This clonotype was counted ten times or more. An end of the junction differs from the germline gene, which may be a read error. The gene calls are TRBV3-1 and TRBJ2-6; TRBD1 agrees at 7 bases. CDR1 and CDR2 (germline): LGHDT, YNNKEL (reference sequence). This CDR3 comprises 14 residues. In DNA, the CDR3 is TGCGCCAGCAGCCAGGGGGCTGGGGCCAACGTCCTGACTTTC. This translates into CASSQGAGANVLTF.

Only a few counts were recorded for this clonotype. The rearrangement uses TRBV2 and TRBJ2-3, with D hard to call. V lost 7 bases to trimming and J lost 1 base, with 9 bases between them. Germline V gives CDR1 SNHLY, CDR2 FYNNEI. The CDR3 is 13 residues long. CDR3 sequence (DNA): TGTGCCAGCAATCCGGGCCGCACAGATACGCAGTATTTT. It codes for CASNPGRTDTQYF.

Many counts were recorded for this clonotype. This CDR3 is CSAWNPIGEKLFF. Written as DNA, the CDR3 is TGCAGTGCTTGGAACCCGATTGGGGAAAAACTGTTTTTT. The rearrangement joins TRBV20-1 to TRBJ1-4; D ambiguous. Trimming stripped 5 bases from V and 8 bases from J, with 15 bases between. The CDR3 consists of 13 residues. CDR1 is DFQATT and CDR2 is SNEGSKA in the germline V gene (reference sequence).

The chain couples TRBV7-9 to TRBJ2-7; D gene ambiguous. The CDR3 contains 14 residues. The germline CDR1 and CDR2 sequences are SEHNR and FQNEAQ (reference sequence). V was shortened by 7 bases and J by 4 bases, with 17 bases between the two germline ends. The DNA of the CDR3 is TGTGCCAGCACAAGTAGGGCAGGAGTTTACGAGCAGTACTTC. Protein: CASTSRAGVYEQYF.

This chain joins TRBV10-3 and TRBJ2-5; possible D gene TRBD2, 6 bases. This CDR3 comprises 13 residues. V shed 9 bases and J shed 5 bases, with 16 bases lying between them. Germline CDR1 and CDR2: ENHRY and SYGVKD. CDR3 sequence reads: CAILSEEGETQYF. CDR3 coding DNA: TGTGCCATACTCTCAGAGGAGGGGGAGACCCAGTACTTC.

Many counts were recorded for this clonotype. CDR3 in DNA: TGTGCCAGCAGCTCATCAGGGAGCTATGGCTACACCTTC. Amino acid sequence: CASSSSGSYGYTF. This chain joins TRBV7-9 and TRBJ1-2; the D gene is possibly TRBD1 (5 bases). V dropped 4 bases and J dropped 4 bases, with 10 bases sitting between them. The CDR3 is 13 amino acids. From germline, CDR1 is SEHNR and CDR2 FQNEAQ (reference sequence).

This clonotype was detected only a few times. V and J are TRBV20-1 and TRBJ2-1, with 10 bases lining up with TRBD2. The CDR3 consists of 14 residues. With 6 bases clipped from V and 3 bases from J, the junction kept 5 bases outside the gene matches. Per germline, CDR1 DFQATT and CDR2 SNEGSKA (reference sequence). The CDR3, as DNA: TGCAGTGCGACTAGCGGGCGCAACTACAATGAGCAGTTCTTC. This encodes CSATSGRNYNEQFF.

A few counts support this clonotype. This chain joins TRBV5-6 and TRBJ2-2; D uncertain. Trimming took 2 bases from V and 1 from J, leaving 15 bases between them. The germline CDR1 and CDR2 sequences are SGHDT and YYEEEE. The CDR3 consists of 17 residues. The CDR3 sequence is CASSFLRQNLNTGELFF. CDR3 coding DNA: TGTGCCAGCAGCTTTCTACGGCAGAACTTGAACACCGGGGAGCTGTTTTTT.

The CDR3 reads CASSPRAGSSYNSPLHF. The CDR3 nucleotides are TGTGCCAGCAGTCCCAGGGCGGGCAGCTCCTATAATTCACCCCTCCACTTT. The V and J genes are TRBV7-2 and TRBJ1-6, with D possibly matching TRBD1 (5 bases). Per germline, CDR1 SGHTA and CDR2 FQGNSA. V gave up 6 bases and J gave up 0 bases, with 15 bases separating them. This CDR3 spans 17 amino acids.

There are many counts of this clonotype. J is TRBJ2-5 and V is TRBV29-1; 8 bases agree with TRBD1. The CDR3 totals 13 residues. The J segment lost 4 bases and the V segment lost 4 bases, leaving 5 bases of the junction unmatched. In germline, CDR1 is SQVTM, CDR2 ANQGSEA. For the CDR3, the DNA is TGCAGCGTTGGGCAGGGGGCGCGAGAGACCCAGTACTTC. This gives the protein CSVGQGARETQYF.

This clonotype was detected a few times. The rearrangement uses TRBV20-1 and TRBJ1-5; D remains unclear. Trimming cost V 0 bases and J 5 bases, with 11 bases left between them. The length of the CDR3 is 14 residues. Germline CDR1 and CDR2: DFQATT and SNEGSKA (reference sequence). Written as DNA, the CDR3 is TGCAGTGCTAGAGATATTGCAGGCGATCAGCCCCAGCATTTT. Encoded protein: CSARDIAGDQPQHF.

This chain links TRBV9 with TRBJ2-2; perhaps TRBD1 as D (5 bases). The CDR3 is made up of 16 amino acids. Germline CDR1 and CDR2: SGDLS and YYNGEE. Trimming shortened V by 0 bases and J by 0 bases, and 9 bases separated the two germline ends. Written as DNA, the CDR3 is TGTGCCAGCAGCGTAGCAGGGTCCCCGAACACCGGGGAGCTGTTTTTT. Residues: CASSVAGSPNTGELFF. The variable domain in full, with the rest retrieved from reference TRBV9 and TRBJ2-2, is DSGVTQTPKHLITATGQRVTLRCSPRSGDLSVYWYQQSLDQGLQFLIQYYNGEERAKGNILERFSAQQFPDLHSELNLSSLELGDSALYFCASSVAGSPNTGELFFGEGSRLTVL.

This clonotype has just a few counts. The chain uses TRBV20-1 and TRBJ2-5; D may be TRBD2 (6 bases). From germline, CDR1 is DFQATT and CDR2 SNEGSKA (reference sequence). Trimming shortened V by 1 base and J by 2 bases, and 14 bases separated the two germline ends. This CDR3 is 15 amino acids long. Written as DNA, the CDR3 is TGCAGTGCTAGAGGGTCACTAGCACAGCAAGAGACCCAGTACTTC. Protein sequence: CSARGSLAQQETQYF.

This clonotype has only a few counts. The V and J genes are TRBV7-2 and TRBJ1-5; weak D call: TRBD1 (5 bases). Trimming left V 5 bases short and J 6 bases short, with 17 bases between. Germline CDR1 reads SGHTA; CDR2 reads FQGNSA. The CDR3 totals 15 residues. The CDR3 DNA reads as TGTGCCAGCAGCCTTGGTGCAAATACAGGTCAGCCCCAGCATTTT. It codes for CASSLGANTGQPQHF. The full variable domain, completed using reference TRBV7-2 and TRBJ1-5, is GAGVSQSPSNKVTEKGKDVELRCDPISGHTALYWYRQSLGQGLEFLIYFQGNSAPDKSGLPSDRFSAERTGGSVSTLTIQRTQQEDSAVYLCASSLGANTGQPQHFGDGTRLSIL.

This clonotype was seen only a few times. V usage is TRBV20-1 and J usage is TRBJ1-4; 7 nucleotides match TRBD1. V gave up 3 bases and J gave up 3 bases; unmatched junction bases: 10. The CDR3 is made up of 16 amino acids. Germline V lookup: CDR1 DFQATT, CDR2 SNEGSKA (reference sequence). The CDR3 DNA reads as TGCAGTGCTAGGGGGACAGCCCTTTCGGCTAATGAAAAACTGTTTTTT. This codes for CSARGTALSANEKLFF.

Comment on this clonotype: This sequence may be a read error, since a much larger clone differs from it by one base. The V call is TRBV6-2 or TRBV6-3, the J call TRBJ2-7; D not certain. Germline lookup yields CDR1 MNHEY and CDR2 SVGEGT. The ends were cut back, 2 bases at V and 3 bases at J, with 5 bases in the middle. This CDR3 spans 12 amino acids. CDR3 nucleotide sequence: TGTGCCAGCAGTTACCTTGACTACGAGCAGTACTTC. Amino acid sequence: CASSYLDYEQYF.

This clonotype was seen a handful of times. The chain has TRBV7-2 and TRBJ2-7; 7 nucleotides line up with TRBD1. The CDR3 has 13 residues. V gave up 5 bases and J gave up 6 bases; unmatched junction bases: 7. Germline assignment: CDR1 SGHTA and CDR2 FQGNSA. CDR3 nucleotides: TGTGCCAGCAGCGCCCAACAGGGGTCCGAGCAGTACTTC. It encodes CASSAQQGSEQYF.

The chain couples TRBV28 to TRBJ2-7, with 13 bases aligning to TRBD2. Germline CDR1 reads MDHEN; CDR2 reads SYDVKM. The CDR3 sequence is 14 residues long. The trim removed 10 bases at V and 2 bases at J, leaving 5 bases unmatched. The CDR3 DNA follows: TGTGCCACCAAGGGGACTAGCGGGACCTACGAGCAGTACTTC. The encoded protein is CATKGTSGTYEQYF.

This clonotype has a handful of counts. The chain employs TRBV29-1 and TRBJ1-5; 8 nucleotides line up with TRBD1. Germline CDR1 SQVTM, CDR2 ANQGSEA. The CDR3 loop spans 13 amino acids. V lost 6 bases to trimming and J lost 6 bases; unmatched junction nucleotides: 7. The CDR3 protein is CSVGGQGGQPQHF. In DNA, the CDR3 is TGCAGCGTCGGTGGACAGGGAGGTCAGCCCCAGCATTTT.

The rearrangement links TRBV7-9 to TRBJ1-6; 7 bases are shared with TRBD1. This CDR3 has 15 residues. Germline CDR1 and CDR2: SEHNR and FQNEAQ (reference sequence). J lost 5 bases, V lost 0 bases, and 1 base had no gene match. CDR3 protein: CASSLAGTDNSPLHF. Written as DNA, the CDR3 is TGTGCCAGCAGCTTAGCCGGGACAGATAATTCACCCCTCCACTTT.

For the CDR3, the DNA is TGTGCCAGCAGCGTAGGGGGGGACTCTGGCTACGAGCAGTACTTC. Its translation: CASSVGGDSGYEQYF. The chain employs TRBV9 and TRBJ2-7; D might be TRBD2 (6 bases). Germline loops: CDR1 SGDLS, CDR2 YYNGEE. The CDR3 loop spans 15 amino acids. Trimming removed 0 bases at V and 3 bases at J, with 13 bases between.

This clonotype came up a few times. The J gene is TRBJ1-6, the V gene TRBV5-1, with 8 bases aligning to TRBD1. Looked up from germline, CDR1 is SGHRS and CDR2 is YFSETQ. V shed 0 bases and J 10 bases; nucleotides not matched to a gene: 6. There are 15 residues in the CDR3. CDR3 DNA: TGCGCCAGCAGCTTGGAGGCAGGGGGCAAGTCACCCCTCCACTTT. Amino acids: CASSLEAGGKSPLHF.

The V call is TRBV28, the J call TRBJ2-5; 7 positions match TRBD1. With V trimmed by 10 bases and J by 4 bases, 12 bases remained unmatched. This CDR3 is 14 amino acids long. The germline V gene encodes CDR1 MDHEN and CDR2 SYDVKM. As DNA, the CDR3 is TGTGCCACCGTCTCAGTGAGGGGGCGAGAGACCCAGTACTTC. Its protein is CATVSVRGRETQYF.

The CDR3 reads CASITPPGNTIYF. The DNA of the CDR3 is TGTGCCAGCATCACTCCCCCTGGAAACACCATATATTTT. This chain links TRBV28 with TRBJ1-3; the D is unclear. Germline-derived CDR1 and CDR2 are MDHEN and SYDVKM. This CDR3 spans 13 amino acids. V was clipped by 7 bases and J by 2 bases, with 9 bases between them.

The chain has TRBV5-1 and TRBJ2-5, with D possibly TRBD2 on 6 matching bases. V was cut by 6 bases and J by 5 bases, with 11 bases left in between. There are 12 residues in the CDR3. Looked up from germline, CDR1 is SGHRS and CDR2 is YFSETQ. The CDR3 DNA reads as TGCGCCAGCATTGGGGGGTCGGAGACCCAGTACTTC. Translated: CASIGGSETQYF.

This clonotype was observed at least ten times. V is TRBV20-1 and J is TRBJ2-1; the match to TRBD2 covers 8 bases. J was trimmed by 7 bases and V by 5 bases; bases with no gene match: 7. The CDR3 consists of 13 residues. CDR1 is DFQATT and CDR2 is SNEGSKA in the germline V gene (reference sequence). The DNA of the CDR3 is TGCAGTGCTTCCTCGAGCGGGAGAAATGAGCAGTTCTTC. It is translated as CSASSSGRNEQFF.

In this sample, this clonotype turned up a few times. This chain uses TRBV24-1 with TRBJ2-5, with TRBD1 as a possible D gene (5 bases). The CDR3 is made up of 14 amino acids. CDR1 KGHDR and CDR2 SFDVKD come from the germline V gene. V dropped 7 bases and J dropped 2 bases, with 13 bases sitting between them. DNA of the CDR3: TGTGCCACCAGCTCTAGGCAGGGTCAAGAGACCCAGTACTTC. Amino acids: CATSSRQGQETQYF.

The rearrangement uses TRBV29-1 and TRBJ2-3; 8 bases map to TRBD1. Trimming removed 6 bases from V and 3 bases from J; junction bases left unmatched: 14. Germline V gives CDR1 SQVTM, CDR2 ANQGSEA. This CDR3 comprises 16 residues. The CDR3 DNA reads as TGCAGCGTGTGCGGGACAGGTCTCTATGGAACAGATACGCAGTATTTT. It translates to CSVCGTGLYGTDTQYF.